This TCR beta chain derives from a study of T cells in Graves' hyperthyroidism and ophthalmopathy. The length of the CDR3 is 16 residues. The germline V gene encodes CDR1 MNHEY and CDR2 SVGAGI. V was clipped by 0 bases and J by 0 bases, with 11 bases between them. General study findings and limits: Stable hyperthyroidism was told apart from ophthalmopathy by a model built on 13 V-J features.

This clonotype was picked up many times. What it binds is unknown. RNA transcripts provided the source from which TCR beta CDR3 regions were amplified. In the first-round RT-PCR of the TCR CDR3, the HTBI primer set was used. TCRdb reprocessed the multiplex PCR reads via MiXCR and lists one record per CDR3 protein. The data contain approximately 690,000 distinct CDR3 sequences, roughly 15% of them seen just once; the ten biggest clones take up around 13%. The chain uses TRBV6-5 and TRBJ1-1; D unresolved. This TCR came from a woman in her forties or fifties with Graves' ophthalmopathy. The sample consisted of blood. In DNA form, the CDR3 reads TGTGCCAGCAGTTACTCGCCTTGGCAAATGAACACTGAAGCTTTCTTT. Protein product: CASSYSPWQMNTEAFF.